This TCR beta chain comes out of a study of metastatic and nonmetastatic thyroid tumors. Overall study: For malignant and benign thyroid patients, tumor or nodule tissue and blood were the sources whose repertoires were compared.

At least ten counts were recorded for this clone. Its antigen is still unknown. Study observations and caveats: For both blood and tumor, malignant thyroid tumors reportedly showed significantly higher TCR beta diversity than benign nodules did.

Under the authors' procedure: Clinicopathological groups supplied CDR3 differences that were used to build a distant-metastasis classifier for papillary thyroid cancer. TCRdb re-called clones from the PCR reads using MiXCR. For this entry, the V and J calls and clone size follow TCRdb and not the study's own pipeline. The sample contains fewer than 35,000 clones, 15% to 20% of which appear only once. All patients were untreated before thyroid surgery. The receptor's source is a male donor with papillary thyroid cancer or a benign thyroid nodule (not recorded which). Some clones in this sample may be carry-over from other donors' samples. The sequenced sample was blood.

This CDR3 is CASSPAGGTDTQYF. CDR3 coding DNA: TGTGCCAGCAGTCCCGCGGGGGGCACAGATACGCAGTATTTT. The chain couples TRBV12-3 or TRBV12-4 to TRBJ2-3; TRBD2 matches 7 bases. V gave up 5 bases and J gave up 1 base; unmatched junction bases: 3. This CDR3 contains 14 residues.